This T cell receptor (beta chain) comes out of a study of patients and donors after allogeneic stem cell transplantation. From germline, CDR1 is PRHDT and CDR2 FYEKMQ (reference sequence). Trimming took 2 bases from V and 5 from J, leaving 7 bases between them. This CDR3 has 12 residues. TCRdb reprocessed the RT-PCR reads via MiXCR and lists one record per CDR3 protein. The data contain roughly 880,000 distinct CDR3 sequences, about a sixth of them singletons. This rearrangement joins TRBV13 to TRBJ2-7; D not certain. Sequencing used blood, either unsorted or a sorted T cell fraction (not recorded which). The sequence derives from a human donor who was either an allogeneic HSCT recipient or a stem cell or donor lymphocyte infusion donor (not recorded which). It is not recorded whose cells these are; they may come from a transplant donor. The CDR3 region has the DNA TGTGCCAGCAGCTTAAGACCGAACGAGCAGTACTTC. Its protein product is CASSLRPNEQYF.